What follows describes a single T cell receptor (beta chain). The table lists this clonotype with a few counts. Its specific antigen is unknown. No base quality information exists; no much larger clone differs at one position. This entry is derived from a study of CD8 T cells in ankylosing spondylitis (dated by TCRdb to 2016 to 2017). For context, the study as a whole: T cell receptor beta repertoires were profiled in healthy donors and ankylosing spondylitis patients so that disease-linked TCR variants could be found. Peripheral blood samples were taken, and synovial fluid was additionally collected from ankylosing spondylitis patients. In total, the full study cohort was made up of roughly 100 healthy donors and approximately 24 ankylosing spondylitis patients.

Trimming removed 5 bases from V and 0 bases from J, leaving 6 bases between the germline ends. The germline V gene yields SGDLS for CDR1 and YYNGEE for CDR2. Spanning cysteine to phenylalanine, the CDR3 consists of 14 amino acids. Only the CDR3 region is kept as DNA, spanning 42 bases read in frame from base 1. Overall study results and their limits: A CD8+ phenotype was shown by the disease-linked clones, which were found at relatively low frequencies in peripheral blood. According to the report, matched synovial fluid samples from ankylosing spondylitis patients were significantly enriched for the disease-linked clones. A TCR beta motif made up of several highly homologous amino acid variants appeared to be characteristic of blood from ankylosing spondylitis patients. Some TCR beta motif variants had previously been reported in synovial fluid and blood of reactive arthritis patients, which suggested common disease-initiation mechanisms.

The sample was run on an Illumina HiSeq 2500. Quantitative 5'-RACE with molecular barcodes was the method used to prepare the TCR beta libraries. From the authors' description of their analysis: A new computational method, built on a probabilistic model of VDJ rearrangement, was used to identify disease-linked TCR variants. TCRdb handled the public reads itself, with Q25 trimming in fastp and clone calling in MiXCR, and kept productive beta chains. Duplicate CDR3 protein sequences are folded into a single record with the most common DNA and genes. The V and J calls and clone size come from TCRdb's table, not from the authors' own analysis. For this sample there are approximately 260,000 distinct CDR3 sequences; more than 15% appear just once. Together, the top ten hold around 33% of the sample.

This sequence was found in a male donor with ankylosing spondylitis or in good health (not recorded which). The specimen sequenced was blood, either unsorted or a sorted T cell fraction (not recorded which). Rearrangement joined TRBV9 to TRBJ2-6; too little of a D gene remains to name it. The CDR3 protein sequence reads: CASRGSSGANVLTF. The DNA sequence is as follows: TGTGCCAGCAGAGGCAGCTCTGGGGCCAACGTCCTGACTTTC. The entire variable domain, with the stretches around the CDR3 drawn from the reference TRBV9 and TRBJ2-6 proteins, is DSGVTQTPKHLITATGQRVTLRCSPRSGDLSVYWYQQSLDQGLQFLIQYYNGEERAKGNILERFSAQQFPDLHSELNLSSLELGDSALYFCASRGSSGANVLTFGAGSRLTVL.